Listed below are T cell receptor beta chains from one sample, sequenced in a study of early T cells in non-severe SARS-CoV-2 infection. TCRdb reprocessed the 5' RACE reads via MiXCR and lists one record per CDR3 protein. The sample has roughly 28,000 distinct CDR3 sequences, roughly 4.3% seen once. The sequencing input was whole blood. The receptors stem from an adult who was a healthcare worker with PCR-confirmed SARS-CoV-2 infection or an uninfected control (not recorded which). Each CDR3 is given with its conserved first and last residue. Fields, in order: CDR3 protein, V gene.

CDR3aa: CASSSGLAPETQYF; v_gene: TRBV7-2
CDR3aa: CATSDPTSGTQETQYF; v_gene: TRBV24-1
CDR3aa: CASTTVSGANVLTF; v_gene: TRBV6-2/TRBV6-3
CDR3aa: CASSTQGPYEQYF; v_gene: TRBV19
CDR3aa: CSVVSPGQPQHF; v_gene: TRBV29-1
CDR3aa: CAIGGTGAQETQYF; v_gene: TRBV10-3
CDR3aa: CASSSSGIQETQYF; v_gene: TRBV7-2
CDR3aa: CASSLKAIDRHQYF; v_gene: TRBV18
CDR3aa: CASSHAPRDDIQYF; v_gene: TRBV4-1
CDR3aa: CASSLATGGTYEQYF; v_gene: TRBV7-2
CDR3aa: CASSYDGNTEAFF; v_gene: TRBV6-5
CDR3aa: CASSFGTGLYEQYF; v_gene: TRBV5-4
CDR3aa: CASSQPRDQSRDTQYF; v_gene: TRBV19
CDR3aa: CASSQAMTGGRGEKLFF; v_gene: TRBV3-1
CDR3aa: CASSPTRTSGSNEQFF; v_gene: TRBV6-5
CDR3aa: CASSSPTEPRGNAQYF; v_gene: TRBV6-6
CDR3aa: CSVVERERPLFNEQFF; v_gene: TRBV29-1
CDR3aa: CASGGRAGPTDTQYF; v_gene: TRBV9
CDR3aa: CASRLAPYLTDTQYF; v_gene: TRBV4-1
CDR3aa: CASSPPRSNTEAFF; v_gene: TRBV18